These 6 T cell receptor beta chains share one sample of origin, sequenced in a study of blood T cell repertoires in COVID-19. Assay used: immunoSEQ multiplex PCR; TCRdb lists only in-frame clones, some missing. Among under 300,000 clones, 80% to 95% were seen once, and the ten largest hold 1.5% to 2%. Sample: PBMCs or T cells enriched from blood (not recorded which). These receptor sequences come from a woman aged 18-35 years who had recovered from COVID-19.

V usage is TRBV5-1 and J usage is TRBJ1-2, with 9 bases fitting TRBD1. The J segment lost 6 bases and the V segment lost 3 bases, leaving 0 bases of the junction unmatched. The CDR3 totals 12 residues. CDR1 and CDR2 (germline): SGHRS, YFSETQ. The CDR3 is CASSWDRDGYTF. In DNA, the CDR3 is TGCGCCAGCAGCTGGGACAGGGATGGCTACACCTTC.

The chain joins TRBV28 to TRBJ1-2; D is undetermined. This CDR3 has 11 amino acids. V shed 6 bases and J shed 3 bases, with 5 bases lying between them. CDR1 is MDHEN, CDR2 SYDVKM, per germline. In DNA form, the CDR3 reads TGTGCCAGCAGCTATTACTATGGCTACACCTTC. Translating gives CASSYYYGYTF.

This clone was picked up a small number of times. This sequence joins TRBV5-6 and TRBJ2-7, with 7 bases that match TRBD1. The CDR3 has 14 amino acids. CDR1 SGHDT and CDR2 YYEEEE come from the germline V gene. The V and J ends lost 4 bases and 7 bases, in that order; junction bases with no gene match: 11. The CDR3 region has the DNA TGTGCCAGCAGCCTGGGACAGTCCATGCGGGAGCAGTACTTC. This codes for CASSLGQSMREQYF.

This sequence joins TRBV27 and TRBJ1-2; D is possibly TRBD1 (6 bases). The CDR3 length is 15 residues. CDR1 MNHEY and CDR2 SMNVEV come from the germline V gene (reference sequence). V lost 1 base and J lost 3, with 12 bases in between. CDR3 in DNA: TGTGCCAGCAGTTTATATGCAGGGGCGGACTATGGCTACACCTTC. Its translation: CASSLYAGADYGYTF.

The chain employs TRBV7-8 and TRBJ1-6; 7 bases map to TRBD1. V lost 5 bases to trimming and J lost 18 bases; unmatched junction nucleotides: 10. The germline V gene has CDR1 SGHVS and CDR2 FQNEAQ. CDR3 length: 12 residues. Here the CDR3 DNA reads TGTGCCAGCAGCAACGTGGGACAGAAGAACCACTTT. This sequence encodes CASSNVGQKNHF. The full variable domain, completed using reference TRBV7-8 and TRBJ1-6, is GAGVSQSPRYKVAKRGQDVALRCDPISGHVSLFWYQQALGQGPEFLTYFQNEAQLDKSGLPSDRFFAERPEGSVSTLKIQRTQQEDSAVYLCASSNVGQKNHFGNGTRLTVT.

V and J are TRBV6-4 and TRBJ2-3; the match to TRBD2 covers 8 bases. Unmatched junction bases numbered 14, after V lost 6 bases and J lost 3 bases. This CDR3 contains 17 residues. Germline assignment: CDR1 MRHNA and CDR2 SNTAGT. The CDR3 loop is CASSSGTSGWGTDTQYF. For the CDR3, the DNA is TGTGCCAGCAGCTCCGGTACTAGCGGATGGGGGACAGATACGCAGTATTTT.